Listed here are 10 T cell receptor beta chains from one sample, sequenced in a study of cytomegalovirus exposure and HLA in healthy donors. The PCR contained 60 Vbeta and 13 Jbeta primers. Profiled with immunoSEQ multiplex PCR; TCRdb holds only in-frame clones, not every one. Among approximately 130,000 clones listed, roughly 86% were seen once. What was sequenced was PBMCs. All receptors derive from a man between 18 and 29 years old in good health and CMV-seronegative.

V and J are TRBV2 and TRBJ2-3; TRBD2 matches 15 bases. Germline CDR1 SNHLY, CDR2 FYNNEI. The CDR3 loop spans 14 amino acids. V lost 10 bases and J lost 7; bases outside the gene matches: 6. Here the CDR3 DNA reads TGTGCCACCTGGACTAGCGGGGGGGGTTATACGCAGTATTTT. It is translated as CATWTSGGGYTQYF.

The rearrangement uses TRBV4-2 and TRBJ1-5; 7 nucleotides agree with TRBD1. V trimming: 4 bases; J trimming: 0 bases; junction bases outside the gene matches: 9. CDR3 length: 17 amino acids. CDR1 is LGHNA, CDR2 YNFKEQ, per germline. CDR3 residues: CASSRTTGEYSNQPQHF. DNA for the CDR3: TGTGCCAGCAGCCGGACCACAGGGGAATATAGCAATCAGCCCCAGCATTTT.

The rearrangement uses TRBV7-3 and TRBJ2-2; D gene unclear. The CDR3 has 14 residues. Trimming cost V 5 bases and J 1 base, with 8 bases left between them. Per the germline V gene, CDR1 is SGHTA and CDR2 is FQGTGA. DNA for the CDR3: TGTGCCAGCAGCATCCGACAGAACACCGGGGAGCTGTTTTTT. This encodes CASSIRQNTGELFF.

This clone was found a few times. This chain uses TRBV29-1 with TRBJ2-1; D not resolved. The CDR3 totals 12 residues. Trimming stripped 4 bases from V and 4 bases from J, with 8 bases between. Germline-derived CDR1 and CDR2 are SQVTM and ANQGSEA. Here the CDR3 reads CSVVSVYNEQFF. The CDR3 region has the DNA TGCAGCGTTGTATCTGTTTACAATGAGCAGTTCTTC.

The rearrangement joins TRBV7-6 to TRBJ2-7, with TRBD1 matching 10 bases. V shed 1 base, J shed 5 bases, and the junction held 11 bases outside the gene matches. This CDR3 has 17 amino acids. From germline, CDR1 is SGHVS and CDR2 FNYEAQ. The CDR3 here is CASSLVGPGQGFNEQYF. The CDR3 coding sequence is TGTGCCAGCAGCTTAGTCGGCCCGGGACAGGGGTTTAACGAGCAGTACTTC.

V and J are TRBV7-9 and TRBJ1-1; no clear D. V was trimmed by 6 bases and J by 10 bases, leaving 15 bases between them. CDR3 size: 12 residues. CDR1 and CDR2 from the germline V gene are SEHNR and FQNEAQ (reference sequence). CDR3 bases: TGTGCCAGCAGTTTCCCAGGCTGTGGAGCTTTCTTT. Protein: CASSFPGCGAFF.

This chain joins TRBV6-6 and TRBJ2-3; D gene unclear. Trimming left V 5 bases short and J 5 bases short, with 8 bases between. CDR1 and CDR2 (germline): MNHNY, SVGAGI (reference sequence). The CDR3 is made up of 12 amino acids. This CDR3 reads CASSDWRDTQYF. The CDR3 nucleotides read TGTGCCAGCAGTGACTGGAGAGATACGCAGTATTTT.

The chain joins TRBV11-3 to TRBJ2-7, with D uncertain. CDR1 and CDR2 (germline): SGHNT, YENEEA. Trimming took off 2 bases at V and 7 bases at J, with 12 bases between the two ends. This CDR3 comprises 13 residues. CDR3 sequence (DNA): TGTGCCAGCAGCTTAAAGACTGCTGGGGAGCAGTACTTC. Its translation: CASSLKTAGEQYF.

The chain couples TRBV2 to TRBJ2-7, with D possibly TRBD2 on 6 matching bases. The CDR3 extends over 11 amino acids. Trimming cost V 4 bases and J 9 bases, with 10 bases left between them. Per germline, CDR1 SNHLY and CDR2 FYNNEI. For the CDR3, the DNA is TGTGCCAGCAGTGGGGGGGAAAGGCAGTACTTC. It specifies CASSGGERQYF.

A single count supports this clone. The germline gene is not matched at one end of the junction; a read error may be the cause. This chain's CDR3 is CSSSFFTDTQYF. The CDR3 DNA follows: TGTTCCAGCAGCTTCTTTACAGATACGCAGTATTTT. The J gene is TRBJ2-3, the V gene TRBV7-9, with D uncertain. Germline V gene lookup returns CDR1 SEHNR and CDR2 FQNEAQ (reference sequence). CDR3 length: 12 amino acids.